The 19 T cell receptor beta chains below all came from one sample that was sequenced in a study of T-cell reconstitution after alpha-beta-depleted transplantation in children. Unique molecular identifiers tagged the TCRbeta library. TCRdb called the PCR reads again in MiXCR, with one record for every CDR3 protein. Seen here are 780,000 or so distinct CDR3 sequences, approximately 15% observed once, and the top ten hold approximately 4.5%. Specimen: PBMCs, mostly from graft donor cells, collected 360 days after TCRalphabeta/CD19-depleted stem cell transplant. The source is a male patient between 10 and 17 years old who had a stem cell transplant for acute lymphoblastic leukemia, so the T cells may come from the graft donor.

This clonotype was seen more than once but under ten times. The chain uses TRBV11-1 and TRBJ2-1; 13 bases align to TRBD2. The CDR3 length is 17 residues. Germline V gene data show CDR1 as SGHAT and CDR2 as FQDESV (reference sequence). V dropped 2 bases and J dropped 8; count of bases not matched to a gene: 9. The CDR3: CASSLRLAGGMTYEQFF. CDR3 coding DNA: TGTGCCAGCAGCTTACGACTAGCGGGAGGCATGACCTATGAGCAGTTCTTC.

In this sample, this clonotype turned up a few times. This chain connects TRBV5-1 to TRBJ2-7; D gene ambiguous. Germline CDR1 reads SGHRS; CDR2 reads YFSETQ. The V gene lost 0 bases and the J gene lost 0 bases, with 10 bases spanning the gap. The CDR3 sequence is 15 residues long. This chain's CDR3 is CASSLGLGISYEQYF. CDR3 coding DNA: TGCGCCAGCAGCTTGGGATTGGGCATCTCCTACGAGCAGTACTTC.

The J gene is TRBJ2-7, the V gene TRBV7-9; D not certain. V was trimmed by 5 bases and J by 2 bases, leaving 10 bases between them. Germline V CDR1 and CDR2: SEHNR, FQNEAQ (reference sequence). CDR3 size: 13 residues. The CDR3 is CASSPWAAYEQYF. DNA of the CDR3: TGTGCCAGCAGCCCGTGGGCGGCCTACGAGCAGTACTTC.

This clonotype was detected ten times or more. The chain uses TRBV20-1 and TRBJ1-6; the D gene is possibly TRBD1 (5 bases). With 1 base removed from V and 3 bases from J, the gap between germline ends came to 13 bases. Per germline, CDR1 DFQATT and CDR2 SNEGSKA (reference sequence). CDR3 length: 16 residues. In nucleotides, the CDR3 is TGCAGTGCTAGAGGGGGTGGGGCTCTCTATAATTCACCCCTCCACTTT. Residues: CSARGGGALYNSPLHF.

V is TRBV18 and J is TRBJ1-1, with 8 bases identical to TRBD1. Germline V gives CDR1 KGHSH, CDR2 LQKENI. Trimming cost V 3 bases and J 4 bases; bases outside gene matches: 7. CDR3 length: 15 residues. CDR3 nucleotides: TGTGCCAGCTCACCGGGACAGGCAAAAGGCACTGAAGCTTTCTTT. Protein sequence: CASSPGQAKGTEAFF. Full variable domain (remainder filled in from reference TRBV18 and TRBJ1-1): NAGVMQNPRHLVRRRGQEARLRCSPMKGHSHVYWYRQLPEEGLKFMVYLQKENIIDESGMPKERFSAEFPKEGPSILRIQQVVRGDSAAYFCASSPGQAKGTEAFFGQGTRLTVV.

In this sample, this clonotype turned up a few times. V is TRBV5-1 and J is TRBJ1-6; no firm D call. Trimming left V 0 bases short and J 6 bases short, with 16 bases between. CDR1 and CDR2 from the germline V gene are SGHRS and YFSETQ. The CDR3 totals 17 residues. The CDR3 bases are TGCGCCAGCAGCTTGGGCTCAGGACCAGCCCTTAATTCACCCCTCCACTTT. This encodes CASSLGSGPALNSPLHF.

This clonotype came up a few times. The CDR3 region has the DNA TGTGCCAGCAGTTTATTTGCGGGACTGAACAATGAGCAGTTCTTC. It translates to CASSLFAGLNNEQFF. The chain couples TRBV28 to TRBJ2-1; a possible D gene is TRBD2 (6 bases). The germline V and J ends were trimmed by 1 base and 5 bases, with 12 bases remaining between them. From germline, CDR1 is MDHEN and CDR2 SYDVKM. This CDR3 is built from 15 residues.

This chain joins TRBV15 and TRBJ2-1; D not resolved. The CDR3 runs to 13 residues. Germline V gene lookup returns CDR1 LNHNV and CDR2 YYDKDF (reference sequence). V lost 0 bases and J lost 10, with 10 bases in between. The CDR3 loop is CATSRERRREQFF. The CDR3 DNA reads TGTGCCACCAGCAGAGAGAGGCGAAGGGAGCAGTTCTTC.

This clonotype came up a few times. The V call is TRBV6-5, the J call TRBJ1-4; possible D gene TRBD1, 6 bases. This CDR3 region has 15 residues. The germline V gene has CDR1 MNHEY and CDR2 SVGAGI. Trimming removed 2 bases from V and 3 bases from J, with 10 bases in between. The CDR3 DNA reads TGTGCCAGCAGTTACCCACAGGGAGCTAATGAAAAACTGTTTTTT. Translating it yields CASSYPQGANEKLFF.

As DNA, the CDR3 is TGTGCCAGCAGCTACGACCAGCGAACTGAAGCTTTCTTT. Its protein is CASSYDQRTEAFF. The chain has TRBV11-2 and TRBJ1-1; D is ambiguous. Trimming removed 4 bases at V and 5 bases at J, with 11 bases between. The CDR3 contains 13 residues. CDR1 and CDR2 from the germline V gene are SGHAT and FQNNGV.

This rearrangement joins TRBV18 to TRBJ2-3; possibly TRBD2 for D (6 bases). V dropped 3 bases and J dropped 4 bases, with 17 bases sitting between them. Germline assignment: CDR1 KGHSH and CDR2 LQKENI. This CDR3 region has 16 residues. The CDR3 loop reads CASSPSAGMGADTQYF. The CDR3 DNA follows: TGTGCCAGCTCACCGTCGGCGGGGATGGGCGCAGATACGCAGTATTTT.

This chain uses TRBV18 with TRBJ2-7; 7 bases map to TRBD1. The CDR3 contains 14 residues. V lost 3 bases to trimming and J lost 3 bases; unmatched junction nucleotides: 5. CDR1 and CDR2 (germline): KGHSH, LQKENI. The DNA of the CDR3 is TGTGCCAGCTCACCGCCCTGGGACAGCTACGAGCAGTACTTC. It encodes CASSPPWDSYEQYF.

This clonotype was counted ten times or more. The V gene is TRBV5-6, the J gene TRBJ1-1; 9 bases align to TRBD1. Unmatched junction bases numbered 8, after V lost 4 bases and J lost 10 bases. CDR1 and CDR2 from the germline V gene are SGHDT and YYEEEE. CDR3 size: 13 residues. The CDR3 region has the DNA TGTGCCAGCAGCGGAGGGACAGGGCGTGGAGCTTTCTTT. Protein: CASSGGTGRGAFF.

This clonotype was counted only a few times. The chain combines TRBV27 with TRBJ2-5; D is uncertain. CDR1 is MNHEY and CDR2 is SMNVEV in the germline V gene (reference sequence). Trimming cost V 1 base and J 2 bases, with 17 bases left between them. CDR3 length equals 17 residues. This chain's CDR3 is CASSLLPLSAAQETQYF. The CDR3 coding sequence is TGTGCCAGCAGTTTATTGCCGTTAAGCGCGGCACAAGAGACCCAGTACTTC.

The chain links TRBV13 to TRBJ2-7; 12 bases fit TRBD2. The CDR3 is 13 residues long. The germline V gene has CDR1 PRHDT and CDR2 FYEKMQ (reference sequence). With V trimmed by 8 bases and J by 5 bases, 4 bases remained unmatched. CDR3 DNA: TGTGCCAGCGAGAGACTAGCGGGAGACGAGCAGTACTTC. Residues: CASERLAGDEQYF.

This clonotype was seen a handful of times. The chain couples TRBV5-1 to TRBJ2-6; D perhaps matches TRBD1 (6 bases). This CDR3 is 15 amino acids long. The V gene's germline CDR1 is SGHRS and CDR2 YFSETQ. The V and J ends lost 1 base and 6 bases respectively, with 11 bases between them. The CDR3 region has the DNA TGCGCCAGCAGCTTGAGAGGGGGTTCGGCCAACGTCCTGACTTTC. Residues: CASSLRGGSANVLTF. The full variable domain, its missing parts supplied by reference TRBV5-1 and TRBJ2-6, is KAGVTQTPRYLIKTRGQQVTLSCSPISGHRSVSWYQQTPGQGLQFLFEYFSETQRNKGNFPGRFSGRQFSNSRSEMNVSTLELGDSALYLCASSLRGGSANVLTFGAGSRLTVL.

The chain links TRBV7-9 to TRBJ2-7; D possibly matches TRBD1 or TRBD2 (5 bases each). With 1 base removed from V and 2 bases from J, the gap between germline ends came to 9 bases. This CDR3 region has 14 residues. Germline CDR1 reads SEHNR; CDR2 reads FQNEAQ (reference sequence). CDR3 sequence reads: CASSLGGFTYEQYF. The CDR3 DNA is TGTGCCAGCAGCTTAGGGGGGTTTACCTACGAGCAGTACTTC.

The J gene is TRBJ2-2, the V gene TRBV12-3 or TRBV12-4; TRBD2 matches at 9 bases. The V segment lost 6 bases and the J segment 3 bases; nucleotides outside the gene matches: 5. The CDR3 sequence is 15 residues long. The CDR3 loop reads CASRTGTSYTGELFF. The CDR3 nucleotides are TGTGCCAGCAGAACCGGGACTAGCTACACCGGGGAGCTGTTTTTT.

This clonotype was observed a few times. This chain uses TRBV7-3 with TRBJ2-1; 9 positions match TRBD2. CDR1 is SGHTA, CDR2 FQGTGA, per germline. The J segment lost 8 bases and the V segment lost 3 bases, leaving 5 bases of the junction unmatched. The CDR3 is 14 residues long. The CDR3 DNA follows: TGTGCCAGCAGCTTTGGTAGCGGGAGATATGAGCAGTTCTTC. Translation: CASSFGSGRYEQFF.